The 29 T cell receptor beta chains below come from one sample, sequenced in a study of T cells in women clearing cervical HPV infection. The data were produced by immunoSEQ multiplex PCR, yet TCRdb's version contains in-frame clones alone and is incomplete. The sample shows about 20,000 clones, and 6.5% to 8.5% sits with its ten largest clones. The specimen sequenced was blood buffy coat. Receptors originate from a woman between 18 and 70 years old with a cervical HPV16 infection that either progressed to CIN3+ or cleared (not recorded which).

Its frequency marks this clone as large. The CDR3 is CATSREGAGADYEQYF. CDR3 DNA, as far as it was read: TGTGCCACCAGCAGAGAAGGAGCAGGGGCAGACTACGAG. V is TRBV15 and J is TRBJ2-7; possibly TRBD1 for D (6 bases). The CDR3 end is not reached by the read, which stops 3 residues before it; the germline J gene fills it in. With 0 bases removed from V and 3 bases from J, the gap between germline ends came to 15 bases. This CDR3 is 16 amino acids long. Germline-derived CDR1 and CDR2 are LNHNV and YYDKDF (reference sequence).

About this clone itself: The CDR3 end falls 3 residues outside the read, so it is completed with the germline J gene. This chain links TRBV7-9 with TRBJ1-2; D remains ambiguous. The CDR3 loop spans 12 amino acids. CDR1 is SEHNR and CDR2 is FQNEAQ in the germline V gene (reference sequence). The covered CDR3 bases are TGTGCCAGCAGCGTAACAGACTACGAC. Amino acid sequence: CASSVTDYD. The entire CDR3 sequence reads CASSVTDYDYTF.

The CDR3 sequence is CASSLAPPPDTQYF. CDR3 bases read: TGTGCCAGCAGCTTGGCCCCCCCTCCGGATACG. This chain uses TRBV5-4 with TRBJ2-3; D is ambiguous. The read terminates 3 residues before the CDR3 end, so the remaining end is supplied by the germline J gene. The CDR3 is 14 residues long. The germline V and J ends were trimmed by 0 bases and 6 bases, with 11 bases remaining between them. In germline, CDR1 is SGHNT, CDR2 YYREEE (reference sequence). The full variable domain, in which reference TRBV5-4 and TRBJ2-3 provide the parts outside the CDR3, is ETGVTQSPTHLIKTRGQQVTLRCSSQSGHNTVSWYQQALGQGPQFIFQYYREEENGRGNFPPRFSGLQFPNYSSELNVNALELDDSALYLCASSLAPPPDTQYFGPGTRLTVL.

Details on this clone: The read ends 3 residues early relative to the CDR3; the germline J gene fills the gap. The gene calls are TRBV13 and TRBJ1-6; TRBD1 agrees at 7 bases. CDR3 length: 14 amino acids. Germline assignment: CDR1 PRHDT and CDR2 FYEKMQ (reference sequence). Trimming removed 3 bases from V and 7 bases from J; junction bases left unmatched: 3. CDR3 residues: CASSFQDRNSPLHF. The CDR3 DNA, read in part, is TGTGCCAGCAGCTTTCAGGACAGGAATTCACCC.

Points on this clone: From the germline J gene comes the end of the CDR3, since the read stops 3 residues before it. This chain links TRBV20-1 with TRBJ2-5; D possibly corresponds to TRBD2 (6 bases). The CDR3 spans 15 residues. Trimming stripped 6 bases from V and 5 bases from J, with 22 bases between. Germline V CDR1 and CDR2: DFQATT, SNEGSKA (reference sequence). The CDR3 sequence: CSASRDSFTAETQYF. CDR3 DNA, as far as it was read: TGCAGTGCAAGTCGGGACTCCTTTACGGCGGAGACC.

The covered CDR3 bases are TGTGCCAGCAGAGAGACAGGGGCCAATCAGCCC. It encodes CASRETGANQP. The whole CDR3 sequence reads CASRETGANQPQHF. The gene calls are TRBV6-2 or TRBV6-3 and TRBJ1-5, with 8 bases matching TRBD1. The sequenced fragment ends 3 residues before the CDR3 boundary, so the rest is inferred from the germline J gene. The CDR3 is 14 amino acids. Per germline, CDR1 MNHEY and CDR2 SVGEGT. J gave up 3 bases and V 6 bases, and 4 bases lay outside the gene matches.

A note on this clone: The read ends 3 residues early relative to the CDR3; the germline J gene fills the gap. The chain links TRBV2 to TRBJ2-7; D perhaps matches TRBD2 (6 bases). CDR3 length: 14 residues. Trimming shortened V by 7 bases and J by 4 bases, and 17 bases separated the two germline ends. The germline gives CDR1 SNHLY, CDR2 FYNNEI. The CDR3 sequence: CASTPKGRPYEQYF. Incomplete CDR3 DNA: TGTGCCAGCACCCCTAAGGGGAGGCCATACGAG.

The CDR3 bases that were read are TGTGCCAGCGGGCGGGGAGCTAATGAAAAG. The encoded protein is CASGRGANEK. The whole CDR3 is CASGRGANEKLFF. The rearrangement links TRBV18 to TRBJ2-2; D is possibly TRBD2 (6 bases). The read is 3 residues too short to cover the CDR3 end, so that end is filled in from the germline J gene. CDR1 is KGHSH and CDR2 is LQKENI in the germline V gene. The CDR3 has 13 amino acids.

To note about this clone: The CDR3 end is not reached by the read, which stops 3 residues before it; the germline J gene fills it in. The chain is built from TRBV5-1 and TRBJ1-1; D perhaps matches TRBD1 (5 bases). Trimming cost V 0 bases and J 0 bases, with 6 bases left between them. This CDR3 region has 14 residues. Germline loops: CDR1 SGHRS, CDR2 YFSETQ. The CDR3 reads CASSLGGLNTEAFF. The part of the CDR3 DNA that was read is TGCGCCAGCAGCTTGGGGGGCTTGAACACTGAA.

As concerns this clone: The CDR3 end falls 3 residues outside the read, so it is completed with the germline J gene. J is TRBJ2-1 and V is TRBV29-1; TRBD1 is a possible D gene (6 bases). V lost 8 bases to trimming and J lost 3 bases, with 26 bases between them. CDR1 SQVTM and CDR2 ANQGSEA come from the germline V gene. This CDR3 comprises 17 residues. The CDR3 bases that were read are TGCAGCTGTCCCGAAACCACCGGAGGCAGGGGCTACAATGAG. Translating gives CSCPETTGGRGYNE. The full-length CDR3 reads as CSCPETTGGRGYNEQFF.

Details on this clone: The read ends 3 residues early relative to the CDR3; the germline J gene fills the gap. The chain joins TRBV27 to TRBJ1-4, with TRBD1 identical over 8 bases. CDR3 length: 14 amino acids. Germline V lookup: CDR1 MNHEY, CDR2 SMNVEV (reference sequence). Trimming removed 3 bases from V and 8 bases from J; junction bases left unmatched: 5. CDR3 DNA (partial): TGTGCCAGCAGTTTGACAGGGGATAGGGAAAAA. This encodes CASSLTGDREK. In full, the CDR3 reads CASSLTGDREKLFF.

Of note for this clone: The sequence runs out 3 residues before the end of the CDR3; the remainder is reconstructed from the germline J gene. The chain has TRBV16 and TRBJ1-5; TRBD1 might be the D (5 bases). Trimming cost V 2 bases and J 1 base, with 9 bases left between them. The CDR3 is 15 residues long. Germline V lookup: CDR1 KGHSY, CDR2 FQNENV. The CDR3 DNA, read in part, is TGTGCCAGCAGCCAAGTAGGGGCCAGCAATCAGCCC. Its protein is CASSQVGASNQP. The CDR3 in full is CASSQVGASNQPQHF.

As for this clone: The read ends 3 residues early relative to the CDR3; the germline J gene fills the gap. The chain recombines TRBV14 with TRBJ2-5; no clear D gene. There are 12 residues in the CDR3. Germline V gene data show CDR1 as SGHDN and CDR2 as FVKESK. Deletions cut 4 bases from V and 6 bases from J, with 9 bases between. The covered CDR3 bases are TGTGCCAGCAGCCGAACTTTAAAGACC. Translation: CASSRTLKT. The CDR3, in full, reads CASSRTLKTQYF.

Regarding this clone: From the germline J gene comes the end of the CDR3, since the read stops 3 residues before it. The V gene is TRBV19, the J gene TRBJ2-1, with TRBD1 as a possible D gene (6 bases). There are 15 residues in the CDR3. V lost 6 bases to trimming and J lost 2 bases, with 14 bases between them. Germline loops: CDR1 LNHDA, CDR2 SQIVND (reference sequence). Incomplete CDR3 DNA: TGTGCCAGTAGCGGCAGGGGTCCAACCTACAATGAG. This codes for CASSGRGPTYNE. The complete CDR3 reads CASSGRGPTYNEQFF.

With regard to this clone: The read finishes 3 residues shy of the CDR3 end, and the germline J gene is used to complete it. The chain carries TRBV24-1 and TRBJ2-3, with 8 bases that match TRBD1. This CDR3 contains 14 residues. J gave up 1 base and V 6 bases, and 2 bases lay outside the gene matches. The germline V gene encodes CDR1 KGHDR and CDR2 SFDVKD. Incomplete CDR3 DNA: TGTGCCACCAGTCAGACAGGGGGCACAGATACG. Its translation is CATSQTGGTDT. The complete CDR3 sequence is CATSQTGGTDTQYF.

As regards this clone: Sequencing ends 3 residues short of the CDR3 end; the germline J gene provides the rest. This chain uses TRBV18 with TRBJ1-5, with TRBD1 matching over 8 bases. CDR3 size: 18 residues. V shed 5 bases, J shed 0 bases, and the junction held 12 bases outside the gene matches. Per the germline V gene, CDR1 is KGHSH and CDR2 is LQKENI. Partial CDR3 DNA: TGTGCCAGCTCATTCCTTCCCCCAGGACAGGGTAGCAATCAGCCC. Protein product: CASSFLPPGQGSNQP. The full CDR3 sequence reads CASSFLPPGQGSNQPQHF.

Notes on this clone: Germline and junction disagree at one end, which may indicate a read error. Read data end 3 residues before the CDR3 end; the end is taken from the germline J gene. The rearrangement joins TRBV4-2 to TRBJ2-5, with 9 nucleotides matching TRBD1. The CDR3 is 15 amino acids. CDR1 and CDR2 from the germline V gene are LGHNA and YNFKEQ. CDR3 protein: CASSQQGAREETQYF. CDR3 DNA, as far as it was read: TGCGCCAGCAGTCAACAGGGGGCGCGGGAAGAGACC.

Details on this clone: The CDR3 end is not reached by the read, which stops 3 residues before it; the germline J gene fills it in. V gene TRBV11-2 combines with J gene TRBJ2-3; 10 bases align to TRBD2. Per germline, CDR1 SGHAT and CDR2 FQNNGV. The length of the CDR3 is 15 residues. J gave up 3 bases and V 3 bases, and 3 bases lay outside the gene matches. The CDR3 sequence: CASSFLAGVTDTQYF. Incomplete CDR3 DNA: TGTGCCAGCAGCTTCCTAGCGGGAGTAACAGATACG.

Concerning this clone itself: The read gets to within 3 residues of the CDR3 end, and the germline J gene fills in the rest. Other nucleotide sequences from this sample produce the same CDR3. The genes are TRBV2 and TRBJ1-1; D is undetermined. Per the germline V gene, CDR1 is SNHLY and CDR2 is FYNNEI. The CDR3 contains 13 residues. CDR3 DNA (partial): TGTGCCAGCATGAGCGGGCCCCTGAATACA. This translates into CASMSGPLNT. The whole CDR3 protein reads CASMSGPLNTAFF.

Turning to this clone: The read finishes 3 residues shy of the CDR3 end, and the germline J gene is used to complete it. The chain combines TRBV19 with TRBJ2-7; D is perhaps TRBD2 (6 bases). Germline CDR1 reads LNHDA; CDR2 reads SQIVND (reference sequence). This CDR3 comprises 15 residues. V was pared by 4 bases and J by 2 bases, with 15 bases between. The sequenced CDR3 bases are TGTGCCAGTAGTACCTGGGGACTGCACACCTACGAG. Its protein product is CASSTWGLHTYE. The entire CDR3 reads CASSTWGLHTYEQYF.

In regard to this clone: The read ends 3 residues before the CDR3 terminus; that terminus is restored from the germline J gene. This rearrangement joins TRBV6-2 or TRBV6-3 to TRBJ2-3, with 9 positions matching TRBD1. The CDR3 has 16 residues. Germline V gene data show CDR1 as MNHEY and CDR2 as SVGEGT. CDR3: CASSYGGQGFQETQYF. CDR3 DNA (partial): TGTGCCAGCAGTTACGGAGGACAGGGGTTTCAAGAGACG.

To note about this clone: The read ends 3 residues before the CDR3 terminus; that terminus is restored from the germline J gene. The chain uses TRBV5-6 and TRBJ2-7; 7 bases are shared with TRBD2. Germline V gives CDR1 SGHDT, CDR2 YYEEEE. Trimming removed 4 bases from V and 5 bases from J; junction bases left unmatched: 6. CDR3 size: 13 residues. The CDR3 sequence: CASSPGTIDEQYF. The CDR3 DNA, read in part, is TGTGCCAGCAGCCCAGGGACTATCGACGAG.

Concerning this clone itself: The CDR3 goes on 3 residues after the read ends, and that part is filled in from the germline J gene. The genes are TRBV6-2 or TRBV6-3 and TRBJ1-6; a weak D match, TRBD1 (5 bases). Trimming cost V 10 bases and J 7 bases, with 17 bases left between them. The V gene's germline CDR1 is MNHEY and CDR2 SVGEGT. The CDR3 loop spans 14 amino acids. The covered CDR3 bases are TGTGCCACCAACTGGGCGGGGGAGAATTCACCC. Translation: CATNWAGENSP. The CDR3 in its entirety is CATNWAGENSPLHF.

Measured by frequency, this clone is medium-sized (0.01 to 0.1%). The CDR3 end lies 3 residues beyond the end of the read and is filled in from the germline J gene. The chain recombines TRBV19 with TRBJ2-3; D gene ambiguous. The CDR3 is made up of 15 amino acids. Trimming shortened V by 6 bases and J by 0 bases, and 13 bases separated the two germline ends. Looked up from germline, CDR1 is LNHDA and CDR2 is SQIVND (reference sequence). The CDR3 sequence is CASRRTVASTDTQYF. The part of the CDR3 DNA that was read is TGTGCCAGTAGGAGAACAGTTGCTAGCACAGATACG.

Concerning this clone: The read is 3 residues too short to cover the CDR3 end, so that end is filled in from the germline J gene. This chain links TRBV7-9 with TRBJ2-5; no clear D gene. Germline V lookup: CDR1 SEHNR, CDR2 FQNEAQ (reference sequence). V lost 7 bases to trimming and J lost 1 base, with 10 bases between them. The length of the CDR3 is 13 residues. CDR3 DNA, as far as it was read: TGTGCCAGCACCCGTAATCCCCAAGAGACC. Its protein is CASTRNPQET. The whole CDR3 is CASTRNPQETQYF.

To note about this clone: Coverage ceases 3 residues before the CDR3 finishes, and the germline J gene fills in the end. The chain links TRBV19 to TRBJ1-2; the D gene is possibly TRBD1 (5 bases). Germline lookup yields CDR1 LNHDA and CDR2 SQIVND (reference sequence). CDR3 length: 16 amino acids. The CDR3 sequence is CASSTNRDSRGDTYTF. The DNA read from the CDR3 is TGTGCCAGTAGCACAAACCGGGACTCGAGAGGGGATACC.

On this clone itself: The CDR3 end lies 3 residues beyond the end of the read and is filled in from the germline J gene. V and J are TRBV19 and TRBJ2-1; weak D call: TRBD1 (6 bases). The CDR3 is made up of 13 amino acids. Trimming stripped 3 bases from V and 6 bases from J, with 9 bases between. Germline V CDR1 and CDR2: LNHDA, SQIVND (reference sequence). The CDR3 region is CASSIPRGNEQFF. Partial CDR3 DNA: TGTGCCAGTAGTATTCCCAGGGGCAATGAG.

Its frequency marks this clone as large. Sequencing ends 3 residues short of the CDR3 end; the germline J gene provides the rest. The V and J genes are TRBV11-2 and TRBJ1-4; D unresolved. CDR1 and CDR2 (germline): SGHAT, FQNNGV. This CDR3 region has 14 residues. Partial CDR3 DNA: TGTGCCAGCAGCTTAGATCTCCCAGATTCACCA. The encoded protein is CASSLDLPDSP. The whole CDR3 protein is CASSLDLPDSPLFF.

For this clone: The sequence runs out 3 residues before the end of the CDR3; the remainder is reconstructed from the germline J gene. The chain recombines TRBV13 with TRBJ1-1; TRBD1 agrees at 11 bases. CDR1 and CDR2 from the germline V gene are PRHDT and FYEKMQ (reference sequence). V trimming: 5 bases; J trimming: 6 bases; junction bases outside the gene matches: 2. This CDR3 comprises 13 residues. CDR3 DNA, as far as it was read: TGTGCCAGCAGCGGGACAGGGGGTTCTGAA. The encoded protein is CASSGTGGSE. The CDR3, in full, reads CASSGTGGSEAFF. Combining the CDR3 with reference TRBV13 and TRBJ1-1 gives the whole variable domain AAGVIQSPRHLIKEKRETATLKCYPIPRHDTVYWYQQGPGQDPQFLISFYEKMQSDKGSIPDRFSAQQFSDYHSELNMSSLELGDSALYFCASSGTGGSEAFFGQGTRLTVV.